This TCR beta chain was sequenced during a study of CD8 T cells in ankylosing spondylitis. Study conclusions and caveats: A TCR beta motif of 8 or 9 highly homologous variants appeared characteristic of ankylosing spondylitis blood. Disease-linked clones reportedly concentrated significantly in matched ankylosing spondylitis synovial fluid.

The germline V gene encodes CDR1 SGHRS and CDR2 YFSETQ. Trimming removed 6 bases at V and 1 base at J, with 10 bases between. This CDR3 region has 13 residues. Researchers built TCR beta libraries using quantitative 5'-RACE with molecular barcodes. TCRdb fed the 5' RACE reads into MiXCR, producing one record per CDR3 protein. The sample lists just over 150,000 distinct CDR3 sequences, about 16% occurring once. Concerning this clonotype: The antigen remains unidentified.

This rearrangement joins TRBV5-1 to TRBJ1-2; D unclear. The sequencing input was blood, either unsorted or a sorted T cell fraction (not recorded which). The receptor was isolated from a male donor with ankylosing spondylitis or in good health (not recorded which). CDR3 nucleotides: TGCGCCAGCATAAGGGAACGTAACTATGGCTACACCTTC. Translation gives CASIRERNYGYTF.